This T cell receptor beta chain was found in a study of T cells in Graves' hyperthyroidism and ophthalmopathy. Study-wide results and caveats: In the blood, most expanded thyroid clonotypes above 0.001 appeared as well.

The V and J ends lost 3 bases and 4 bases respectively, with 13 bases between them. The CDR3 is 13 residues long. CDR1 is GTSNPN, CDR2 SVGIG, per germline (reference sequence). This clonotype was recorded at least ten times. Antigen unknown. Amplification of TCR beta CDR3 regions used RNA as the template. With the HTBI primer set, the TCR CDR3 went through a first round of RT-PCR. TCRdb fed the multiplex PCR reads into MiXCR, producing one record per CDR3 protein. The data show roughly 570,000 distinct CDR3 sequences, around 16% seen once. A lack of ophthalmopathy progression within 18 months defined stable Graves' hyperthyroidism. With a duration under 2 months, the hyperthyroidism was newly diagnosed in patients aged 18 to 65.

Sequencing was done on a sample of blood. The chain carries TRBV30 and TRBJ2-7, with D possibly TRBD2 on 5 matching bases. This sequence was found in a woman between 25 and 40 years old with Graves' hyperthyroidism. DNA for the CDR3: TGTGCCTGGAGGCTGAGGGAGTCGTACGAGCAGTACTTC. Amino acid sequence: CAWRLRESYEQYF.